A single sample gave rise to the 9 T cell receptor beta chains below, sequenced in a study of technical replicates of blood from a few donors. Clones were read by immunoSEQ multiplex PCR, and TCRdb kept only the in-frame ones, dropping some. The data hold more than 65,000 clones, with around four fifths observed a single time. The specimen was PBMCs. These receptor sequences come from a human donor in good health. Some clones in this sample may be carry-over from other donors' samples.

This chain's CDR3 is CASSRPGQGAAGNTIYF. CDR3 bases: TGCGCCAGCAGCCGGCCCGGACAGGGGGCTGCGGGAAACACCATATATTTT. The rearrangement joins TRBV4-1 to TRBJ1-3; 11 positions match TRBD1. In germline, CDR1 is MGHRA, CDR2 YSYEKL. V lost 4 bases, J lost 4 bases, and 9 bases stayed unmatched. This CDR3 spans 17 amino acids.

This clone is medium-sized (0.01 to 0.1%) within its sample. Additional DNA sequences in this sample encode the identical CDR3. The chain is built from TRBV30 and TRBJ1-1; D call uncertain. V was pared by 2 bases and J by 0 bases, with 4 bases between. The CDR3 extends over 12 amino acids. Germline assignment: CDR1 GTSNPN and CDR2 SVGIG (reference sequence). CDR3 amino acids: CAWSLLNTEAFF. The CDR3 DNA reads TGTGCCTGGAGTCTCCTGAACACTGAAGCTTTCTTT.

The V and J genes are TRBV4-1 and TRBJ2-7, with 7 nucleotides matching TRBD1. The V gene end was trimmed by 0 bases and the J gene end by 4 bases; junction bases not matched to a gene: 6. CDR1 is MGHRA and CDR2 is YSYEKL in the germline V gene. CDR3 size: 15 residues. The CDR3 reads CASSQERRRGYEQYF. The CDR3 coding sequence is TGCGCCAGCAGCCAAGAAAGACGCAGGGGGTACGAGCAGTACTTC.

V and J are TRBV27 and TRBJ2-4; 12 bases align to TRBD2. Trimming at V came to 7 bases and at J to 7 bases, leaving 8 bases not matched to a gene. The CDR3 spans 15 residues. Germline V gene lookup returns CDR1 MNHEY and CDR2 SMNVEV (reference sequence). CDR3 sequence: CASTPGLAGRNIQYF. CDR3 sequence (DNA): TGTGCCAGCACCCCCGGACTAGCGGGACGGAACATTCAGTACTTC.

The rearrangement uses TRBV6-5 and TRBJ1-4, with 7 nucleotides matching TRBD1. Germline assignment: CDR1 MNHEY and CDR2 SVGAGI. V lost 6 bases and J lost 9; bases outside the gene matches: 10. The CDR3 has 14 residues. The DNA for the CDR3 is TGTGCCAGCAGCACCGGGACAGTGTCCCAAAAACTGTTTTTT. This translates into CASSTGTVSQKLFF.

The chain joins TRBV29-1 to TRBJ1-2, with 8 bases matching TRBD1. Trimming took 3 bases from V and 8 from J; bases not matched to a gene: 8. This CDR3 has 13 amino acids. Germline CDR1 and CDR2: SQVTM and ANQGSEA. The CDR3 spells CSVDETGVRGYTF. The CDR3 DNA sequence: TGCAGCGTTGATGAGACAGGGGTTAGGGGCTACACCTTC.

V usage is TRBV6-4 and J usage is TRBJ2-1, with 11 bases that match TRBD2. The CDR3 runs 17 residues. The ends lost 9 bases at V and 0 bases at J; junction bases unmatched: 10. The germline V gene encodes CDR1 MRHNA and CDR2 SNTAGT. The CDR3 loop reads CARVTSGDTSSYNEQFF. CDR3 nucleotide sequence: TGTGCCAGGGTGACTAGCGGGGACACATCCTCCTACAATGAGCAGTTCTTC.

The rearrangement links TRBV4-1 to TRBJ1-2; 9 nucleotides line up with TRBD1. This CDR3 contains 18 residues. With 4 bases clipped from V and 4 bases from J, the junction kept 16 bases outside the gene matches. Germline loops: CDR1 MGHRA, CDR2 YSYEKL. The CDR3 sequence is CASSRVPGQGRTSYGYTF. The CDR3 nucleotides are TGCGCCAGCAGCCGCGTCCCGGGACAGGGAAGAACCTCCTATGGCTACACCTTC.

This chain connects TRBV7-7 to TRBJ2-2; 8 nucleotides align to TRBD2. After removal of 1 base from V and 5 bases from J, the junction contained 9 bases not matched to a gene. The germline V gene encodes CDR1 SSHAT and CDR2 FNYEAQ (reference sequence). CDR3 length: 17 amino acids. CDR3 protein: CASSLDPAGEYTGELFF. In nucleotides, the CDR3 is TGTGCCAGCAGCTTAGATCCAGCGGGAGAATATACCGGGGAGCTGTTTTTT.